The clone carrying this T cell receptor (beta chain) was seen at least ten times. Its specificity is unknown. Graves' hyperthyroidism without ophthalmopathy progression within 18 months was termed stable. Every diagnosis used clinical symptoms, serum thyroxine and TRAb, thyroid ultrasound and orbital computed tomography. This specimen comes from a study of T cells in Graves' hyperthyroidism and ophthalmopathy. On the study more broadly: Blood from the periphery was taken at initial diagnosis, before any treatment.

The CDR3 regions of TCR beta were amplified from RNA transcripts. The HTBI set primed first-round TCR CDR3 RT-PCR. TCRdb reprocessed the multiplex PCR reads via MiXCR and lists one record per CDR3 protein. The sample carries approximately 640,000 distinct CDR3 sequences, around 15% recorded once. Notes on the study in general: Most clonotypes expanded in the thyroid (above 0.001) were also present in blood.

The CDR3 sequence is 13 residues long. V gave up 10 bases and J gave up 2 bases, with 12 bases separating them. Germline V gene lookup returns CDR1 SGHDN and CDR2 FVKESK. The TCR originated in a man aged 50 or older with Graves' hyperthyroidism. The sequenced sample consisted of blood. The V gene is TRBV14, the J gene TRBJ1-3, with D possibly matching TRBD1 (6 bases). The CDR3 region is CATSQGAGNTIYF. CDR3 sequence (DNA): TGTGCCACCTCACAGGGAGCTGGAAACACCATATATTTT.